Below are 18 T cell receptor beta chains sequenced from a single sample in a study of Ad26.COV2.S vaccination and SARS-CoV-2 variants (dated by TCRdb to the early 2020s). The sample's treatment or condition, from its label and the paper: roughly 20 received Ad26.COV2.S at low or high dose, single or two shots; roughly 5 received placebo; per-sample allocation not given. Repertoires of vaccine and placebo recipients were sequenced from samples taken on day 63 after the first injection. Library generation was performed with the immunoSEQ multiplex PCR assay. Here the immuneACCESS table is served through TCRdb, limited to in-frame sequences with V and J called. Missing clones are a known gap in these copies; in checked studies unresolved V genes cover under half, and the rest lacks a known reason. For this sample the table gives 380,000 or so clones, of which less than 90% were detected only once. Of the sample, around 6.6% is held by the ten largest clones.

Sequencing was performed on peripheral blood, taken in a trial of Ad26.COV2.S vaccine versus placebo. These receptors were collected from a person aged 18-65 years who received the Ad26.COV2.S COVID-19 vaccine or a placebo.

The chain recombines TRBV7-3 with TRBJ2-7, with D perhaps matching TRBD1 (7 bases). Between the trimmed V and J ends, which lost 4 bases and 6 bases, there was a span of 13 bases. The CDR3 covers 13 residues. The V gene's germline CDR1 is SGHTA and CDR2 FQGTGA. The DNA of the CDR3 is TGTGCCAGCAGCTCCTACAGGGGAGGCGAGCAGTACTTC. Its translation: CASSSYRGGEQYF.

This clone was observed a single time. The gene calls are TRBV6-6 and TRBJ1-2; no definite D call. CDR3 size: 16 residues. Looked up from germline, CDR1 is MNHNY and CDR2 is SVGAGI (reference sequence). The V gene lost 1 base and the J gene lost 0 bases, with 12 bases spanning the gap. For the CDR3, the DNA is TGTGCCAGCAGTTACTATCGGCGGCGATCTAACTATGGCTACACCTTC. It translates to CASSYYRRRSNYGYTF.

This sequence joins TRBV6-5 and TRBJ2-7; no definite D call. The CDR3 loop spans 13 amino acids. V dropped 2 bases and J dropped 3 bases, with 8 bases sitting between them. Germline values: CDR1 MNHEY, CDR2 SVGAGI. CDR3 in DNA: TGTGCCAGCAGTTACAGAGGTTTCTACGAGCAGTACTTC. It codes for CASSYRGFYEQYF.

The chain is built from TRBV19 and TRBJ1-6; D is ambiguous. V lost 3 bases, J lost 7 bases, and 4 bases lay in between. Germline V gene sequence: CDR1 LNHDA, CDR2 SQIVND (reference sequence). This CDR3 has 12 amino acids. Here the CDR3 reads CASSIGNSPLHF. CDR3 in DNA: TGTGCCAGTAGTATCGGGAATTCACCCCTCCACTTT.

V usage is TRBV4-2 and J usage is TRBJ2-5; 9 nucleotides agree with TRBD1. CDR1 is LGHNA and CDR2 is YNFKEQ in the germline V gene. The CDR3 sequence is 14 residues long. Losses at the gene ends were 4 bases for V and 5 bases for J; bases not matched to a gene: 5. CDR3 DNA: TGTGCCAGCAGCCGCACCACAGGGGGCGAGACCCAGTACTTC. The encoded protein is CASSRTTGGETQYF.

This chain connects TRBV7-9 to TRBJ2-7, with TRBD1 identical over 9 bases. V lost 2 bases and J lost 3; bases outside the gene matches: 14. The germline V gene encodes CDR1 SEHNR and CDR2 FQNEAQ (reference sequence). The CDR3 spans 18 residues. CDR3 coding DNA: TGTGCCAGCAGCTTACTGAAATACCGACAGGGGGAAGTCTACGAGCAGTACTTC. It is translated as CASSLLKYRQGEVYEQYF.

The chain carries TRBV6-5 and TRBJ2-1; TRBD2 might be the D (6 bases). Trimming pared 2 bases from V and 7 bases from J, leaving 15 bases between. The CDR3 sequence is 15 residues long. Looked up from germline, CDR1 is MNHEY and CDR2 is SVGAGI. This CDR3 reads CASSYQRVSINEQFF. The DNA of the CDR3 is TGTGCCAGCAGTTACCAGCGGGTGTCTATTAATGAGCAGTTCTTC.

This clone was seen a few times. V is TRBV9 and J is TRBJ2-7; TRBD2 matches 11 bases. The length of the CDR3 is 16 residues. The J segment lost 6 bases and the V segment lost 0 bases, leaving 8 bases of the junction unmatched. The V gene's germline CDR1 is SGDLS and CDR2 YYNGEE. The chain's CDR3 is CASSVGTGTSGPEQYF. The CDR3 DNA reads TGTGCCAGCAGCGTAGGCACCGGGACTAGCGGACCCGAGCAGTACTTC.

The chain is built from TRBV5-8 and TRBJ2-7, with D possibly matching TRBD1 (6 bases). The CDR3 spans 14 residues. Trimming pared 4 bases from V and 4 bases from J, leaving 15 bases between. The germline V gene encodes CDR1 SGHTS and CDR2 YDEGEE. CDR3 coding DNA: TGTGCCAGCAGCCACAGACAGGTGGAATACGAGCAGTACTTC. It is translated as CASSHRQVEYEQYF.

The chain uses TRBV5-4 and TRBJ2-3; 8 positions agree with TRBD1. This CDR3 has 16 amino acids. Germline V lookup: CDR1 SGHNT, CDR2 YYREEE (reference sequence). J gave up 0 bases and V 2 bases, and 5 bases lay outside the gene matches. The CDR3 region has the DNA TGTGCCAGCAGCTTCCCTGACAGGGGTAGCACAGATACGCAGTATTTT. Protein sequence: CASSFPDRGSTDTQYF.

This clone appeared a single time. CDR3 sequence reads: CASSLVGTANTEAFF. The CDR3 DNA reads TGTGCCAGCAGCTTAGTCGGGACGGCCAACACTGAAGCTTTCTTT. V and J are TRBV7-9 and TRBJ1-1; weak D call: TRBD1 (5 bases). The V gene's germline CDR1 is SEHNR and CDR2 FQNEAQ (reference sequence). The CDR3 spans 15 residues. The ends were cut back, 1 base at V and 2 bases at J, with 11 bases in the middle.

This chain uses TRBV5-1 with TRBJ1-5; the D is unclear. The CDR3 extends over 17 amino acids. Trimming removed 4 bases at V and 0 bases at J, with 17 bases between. Germline V gene lookup returns CDR1 SGHRS and CDR2 YFSETQ. The DNA of the CDR3 is TGCGCCAGCAGCCCCTCCGGCAGGTTCGATAGCAATCAGCCCCAGCATTTT. This translates into CASSPSGRFDSNQPQHF.

V gene TRBV27 combines with J gene TRBJ2-1; 9 bases match TRBD1. The trim removed 5 bases at V and 3 bases at J, leaving 8 bases unmatched. Germline CDR1 is MNHEY and CDR2 is SMNVEV (reference sequence). This CDR3 spans 16 amino acids. The CDR3 coding sequence is TGTGCCAGCAGTCCCACACAGGGGGCCCGCTACAATGAGCAGTTCTTC. It is translated as CASSPTQGARYNEQFF.

The V and J genes are TRBV30 and TRBJ2-3; 9 nucleotides match TRBD2. The germline CDR1 and CDR2 sequences are GTSNPN and SVGIG (reference sequence). The V gene end was trimmed by 6 bases and the J gene end by 7 bases; junction bases not matched to a gene: 5. The CDR3 runs to 12 residues. The CDR3 loop is CACQRGENTQYF. The CDR3 nucleotides are TGTGCCTGCCAGCGGGGGGAAAATACGCAGTATTTT.

The rearrangement links TRBV29-1 to TRBJ2-3; 9 bases align to TRBD1. From germline, CDR1 is SQVTM and CDR2 ANQGSEA. The V and J ends lost 6 bases and 0 bases, in that order; junction bases with no gene match: 4. This CDR3 is built from 14 residues. CDR3 residues: CSVAQGASTDTQYF. The CDR3 DNA reads TGCAGCGTGGCACAGGGGGCCAGCACAGATACGCAGTATTTT.

CDR3 region: CASALEGAQGVNTEAFF. The CDR3 bases are TGCGCCAGCGCTCTGGAGGGGGCCCAGGGAGTGAACACTGAAGCTTTCTTT. The chain recombines TRBV4-1 with TRBJ1-1; 7 bases align to TRBD1. V lost 8 bases to trimming and J lost 0 bases; unmatched junction nucleotides: 15. Germline V gene data show CDR1 as MGHRA and CDR2 as YSYEKL. This CDR3 is built from 17 residues.

The chain has TRBV7-9 and TRBJ2-1; D is unresolved. Per germline, CDR1 SEHNR and CDR2 FQNEAQ (reference sequence). V was clipped by 1 base and J by 9 bases, with 4 bases between them. The CDR3 loop spans 11 amino acids. The CDR3 DNA reads TGTGCCAGCAGCTTAGTTGGTGAGCAGTTCTTC. Translation: CASSLVGEQFF.

The chain carries TRBV5-5 and TRBJ2-2; D possibly corresponds to TRBD2 (5 bases). Trimming took off 4 bases at V and 4 bases at J, with 14 bases between the two ends. The CDR3 length is 15 residues. In germline, CDR1 is SGHKS, CDR2 YYEKEE (reference sequence). The CDR3 reads CASSPARAGTGELFF. In DNA form, the CDR3 reads TGTGCCAGCAGCCCCGCGAGGGCGGGCACCGGGGAGCTGTTTTTT.